One and the same sample provided the 22 T cell receptor beta chains below, sequenced in a study of blood T cell repertoires in COVID-19. Profiled with immunoSEQ multiplex PCR; TCRdb holds only in-frame clones, not every one. This table holds 93,000 or so clones, about 89% found once. Sequenced: peripheral blood. These receptors came from a woman aged 60-75 years with acute or convalescent COVID-19.

V gene TRBV5-1 combines with J gene TRBJ1-2; D perhaps matches TRBD1 (6 bases). Trimming pared 0 bases from V and 14 bases from J, leaving 14 bases between. The CDR3 is made up of 12 amino acids. CDR1 is SGHRS and CDR2 is YFSETQ in the germline V gene. The CDR3 here is CASSLEQGFKTF. In DNA form, the CDR3 reads TGCGCCAGCAGCTTGGAGCAGGGGTTCAAGACCTTC. The variable domain in full, with the rest retrieved from reference TRBV5-1 and TRBJ1-2, is KAGVTQTPRYLIKTRGQQVTLSCSPISGHRSVSWYQQTPGQGLQFLFEYFSETQRNKGNFPGRFSGRQFSNSRSEMNVSTLELGDSALYLCASSLEQGFKTFGSGTRLTVV.

CDR3 coding DNA: TGTGCCAGCAGCTTAGTTCGGGGGAAGAACACTGAAGCTTTCTTT. Residues: CASSLVRGKNTEAFF. The J gene is TRBJ1-1, the V gene TRBV11-2; D perhaps matches TRBD1 (5 bases). CDR1 SGHAT and CDR2 FQNNGV come from the germline V gene. Deletions cut 1 base from V and 1 base from J, with 10 bases between. This CDR3 region has 15 residues.

This clone occurred once. The chain couples TRBV28 to TRBJ1-5, with TRBD1 as a possible D gene (6 bases). Trimming shortened V by 6 bases and J by 0 bases, and 18 bases separated the two germline ends. CDR1 MDHEN and CDR2 SYDVKM come from the germline V gene. CDR3 size: 17 residues. Written as DNA, the CDR3 is TGTGCCAGCAGGGACCGCGGGGGCACTCCTAGCAATCAGCCCCAGCATTTT. Residues: CASRDRGGTPSNQPQHF. Drawing the rest from reference TRBV28 and TRBJ1-5, the complete variable domain is DVKVTQSSRYLVKRTGEKVFLECVQDMDHENMFWYRQDPGLGLRLIYFSYDVKMKEKGDIPEGYSVSREKKERFSLILESASTNQTSMYLCASRDRGGTPSNQPQHFGDGTRLSIL.

This clone was counted a single time. The chain carries TRBV5-1 and TRBJ2-1; TRBD2 matches at 16 bases. The germline gives CDR1 SGHRS, CDR2 YFSETQ. J lost 7 bases, V lost 3 bases, and 7 bases had no gene match. This CDR3 is 17 amino acids long. In DNA form, the CDR3 reads TGCGCCAGCAGCTGGGGACTAGCGGGAGGGCCGAATAATGAGCAGTTCTTC. The encoded protein is CASSWGLAGGPNNEQFF. The full variable domain, its missing parts supplied by reference TRBV5-1 and TRBJ2-1, is KAGVTQTPRYLIKTRGQQVTLSCSPISGHRSVSWYQQTPGQGLQFLFEYFSETQRNKGNFPGRFSGRQFSNSRSEMNVSTLELGDSALYLCASSWGLAGGPNNEQFFGPGTRLTVL.

This chain uses TRBV19 with TRBJ2-1, with TRBD1 as a possible D gene (7 bases). Deletions cut 0 bases from V and 8 bases from J, with 17 bases between. Germline V gives CDR1 LNHDA, CDR2 SQIVND (reference sequence). This CDR3 is built from 16 residues. CDR3: CASSIDGGGGGYEQFF. The CDR3 DNA sequence: TGTGCCAGTAGTATAGATGGAGGAGGGGGCGGCTATGAGCAGTTCTTC.

The chain has TRBV20-1 and TRBJ1-5; no firm D call. The germline gives CDR1 DFQATT, CDR2 SNEGSKA (reference sequence). The CDR3 covers 13 residues. V gave up 3 bases and J gave up 4 bases, with 10 bases separating them. The CDR3 is CSASVGSNQPQHF. The CDR3 nucleotides are TGCAGTGCTAGTGTTGGCAGTAATCAGCCCCAGCATTTT.

The chain joins TRBV28 to TRBJ2-3, with D possibly matching TRBD2 (5 bases). Trimming cost V 6 bases and J 2 bases, with 12 bases left between them. The V gene's germline CDR1 is MDHEN and CDR2 SYDVKM. The CDR3 spans 14 residues. The CDR3 DNA is TGTGCCAGCAGCCTCTCGGGGAACACAGATACGCAGTATTTT. This translates into CASSLSGNTDTQYF.

The gene calls are TRBV7-2 and TRBJ2-1; 9 nucleotides line up with TRBD2. CDR3 length: 14 residues. The germline V gene encodes CDR1 SGHTA and CDR2 FQGNSA. The J segment lost 8 bases and the V segment lost 2 bases, leaving 4 bases of the junction unmatched. The CDR3 protein is CASSLIVAGDEQFF. The CDR3 nucleotides are TGTGCCAGCAGCTTAATAGTAGCGGGAGATGAGCAGTTCTTC.

Turning to this clone: The junction departs from the called germline gene at one end, perhaps through a read error. CDR3 sequence (DNA): TGTGCCAGCAGCCAAGGCGGGACAGGGGTCTCGCTCTTC. This codes for CASSQGGTGVSLF. V is TRBV3-1 (or the pseudogene TRBV3-2) and J is TRBJ1-2, with 10 positions matching TRBD1. CDR3 length: 13 amino acids. Germline CDR1 is LGHDT and CDR2 is YNNKEL (reference sequence).

The chain employs TRBV6-6 and TRBJ1-2, with a possible D match to TRBD1 (5 bases). The CDR3 is 15 amino acids. Between the trimmed V and J ends, which lost 5 bases and 1 base, there was a span of 14 bases. CDR1 is MNHNY and CDR2 is SVGAGI in the germline V gene (reference sequence). CDR3: CASSPFGGDNYGYTF. CDR3 nucleotide sequence: TGTGCCAGCAGTCCCTTTGGGGGGGATAACTATGGCTACACCTTC.

This chain connects TRBV6-5 to TRBJ2-6, with unresolved D. The CDR3 is 13 residues long. Trimming shortened V by 9 bases and J by 0 bases, and 6 bases separated the two germline ends. Germline V CDR1 and CDR2: MNHEY, SVGAGI. The CDR3 region has the DNA TGTGCCAGTGTAAACTCTGGGGCCAACGTCCTGACTTTC. Protein: CASVNSGANVLTF.

The chain combines TRBV28 with TRBJ1-1; 8 bases match TRBD1. In germline, CDR1 is MDHEN, CDR2 SYDVKM. J was trimmed by 5 bases and V by 8 bases; bases with no gene match: 13. The CDR3 is 15 residues long. CDR3: CASVNHRGWVTEAFF. CDR3 sequence (DNA): TGTGCCAGCGTTAATCACAGGGGGTGGGTTACTGAAGCTTTCTTT.

The V gene is TRBV27, the J gene TRBJ1-1; D gene ambiguous. The CDR3 is made up of 12 amino acids. Germline V gene lookup returns CDR1 MNHEY and CDR2 SMNVEV (reference sequence). With 8 bases removed from V and 3 bases from J, the gap between germline ends came to 10 bases. CDR3 in amino acids: CASGGRHTEAFF. Written as DNA, the CDR3 is TGTGCCAGCGGAGGAAGGCACACTGAAGCTTTCTTT.

The V call is TRBV28, the J call TRBJ2-7; tentative D call: TRBD2 (6 bases). Germline V lookup: CDR1 MDHEN, CDR2 SYDVKM. The V gene lost 10 bases and the J gene lost 2 bases, with 12 bases spanning the gap. The CDR3 sequence is 12 residues long. CDR3 nucleotides: TGTGCCACGCTAGCGAACACCTACGAGCAGTACTTC. Translating gives CATLANTYEQYF.

The rearrangement joins TRBV24-1 to TRBJ2-6; 11 bases are shared with TRBD1. V was pared by 3 bases and J by 4 bases, with 1 base of the junction left unmatched. This CDR3 spans 16 amino acids. The V gene's germline CDR1 is KGHDR and CDR2 SFDVKD. CDR3 nucleotide sequence: TGTGCCACCAGTGATCGGACAGGGGGCGGGGCCAACGTCCTGACTTTC. Translating it yields CATSDRTGGGANVLTF.

This chain links TRBV3-1 (or the pseudogene TRBV3-2) with TRBJ2-1; perhaps TRBD1 as D (6 bases). V lost 5 bases and J lost 4, with 18 bases in between. Germline V gives CDR1 LGHDT, CDR2 YNNKEL (reference sequence). The CDR3 contains 16 residues. CDR3 in amino acids: CASSSFGGGPYNEQFF. DNA of the CDR3: TGTGCCAGCAGCTCCTTTGGGGGCGGACCGTACAATGAGCAGTTCTTC.

V gene TRBV11-1 combines with J gene TRBJ2-5, with D hard to call. The V gene's germline CDR1 is SGHAT and CDR2 FQDESV (reference sequence). Trimming pared 5 bases from V and 3 bases from J, leaving 10 bases between. The CDR3 runs to 13 residues. CDR3 in amino acids: CASSRYREETQYF. CDR3 DNA: TGTGCCAGCAGCCGTTACAGAGAAGAGACCCAGTACTTC.

This chain links TRBV10-3 with TRBJ2-3; 10 bases align to TRBD2. Germline CDR1 is ENHRY and CDR2 is SYGVKD. Losses at the gene ends were 4 bases for V and 2 bases for J; bases not matched to a gene: 3. CDR3 size: 15 residues. CDR3: CAISGTSGATDTQYF. The CDR3 nucleotides read TGTGCCATCAGTGGGACTAGCGGAGCCACAGATACGCAGTATTTT.

CDR3 nucleotides: TGTGCCAGCAGTCCGGAGATCCAAGAGACCCAGTACTTC. Residues: CASSPEIQETQYF. This sequence joins TRBV6-5 and TRBJ2-5; unclear D gene. V shed 5 bases and J shed 1 base, with 8 bases lying between them. The germline CDR1 and CDR2 sequences are MNHEY and SVGAGI. This CDR3 comprises 13 residues.

V is TRBV28 and J is TRBJ1-5; the match to TRBD1 covers 9 bases. CDR1 is MDHEN, CDR2 SYDVKM, per germline. CDR3 length equals 15 residues. Trimming took 3 bases from V and 6 from J; bases not matched to a gene: 6. CDR3 residues: CASSLGQGSIQPQHF. The DNA for the CDR3 is TGTGCCAGCAGTTTGGGACAGGGCTCGATTCAGCCCCAGCATTTT.

CDR3 protein: CASSHQGASAEQYV. CDR3 bases: TGTGCCAGCAGTCACCAGGGGGCAAGCGCCGAGCAGTACGTC. V and J are TRBV6-6 and TRBJ2-7; 8 nucleotides agree with TRBD1. The germline V gene encodes CDR1 MNHNY and CDR2 SVGAGI (reference sequence). The V and J ends lost 5 bases and 6 bases, in that order; junction bases with no gene match: 9. The CDR3 is 14 amino acids.

The chain combines TRBV6-6 with TRBJ1-4, with D perhaps matching TRBD1 (5 bases). The CDR3 has 12 residues. The V and J ends lost 5 bases and 8 bases respectively, with 9 bases between them. The germline V gene has CDR1 MNHNY and CDR2 SVGAGI (reference sequence). The CDR3 DNA sequence: TGTGCCAGCAGTGCTCGGGGGGAAAAACTGTTTTTT. This gives the protein CASSARGEKLFF.